Listed here are 19 T cell receptor beta chains from one sample, sequenced in a study of shared clonotypes between healthy human individuals. Generated by immunoSEQ multiplex PCR, the TCRdb table keeps only in-frame clones and is missing some. The data contain nearly 1 million clones, around three quarters of them singletons. Source material: memory CD4+ T cells sorted from blood. Subset described: CD45RA-negative fraction. The receptor source for this set is a man in his late teens or twenties in good health.

The rearrangement links TRBV18 to TRBJ1-2; a weak D match, TRBD1 (5 bases). Looked up from germline, CDR1 is KGHSH and CDR2 is LQKENI. The V gene lost 3 bases and the J gene lost 4 bases, with 9 bases spanning the gap. This CDR3 contains 13 residues. The CDR3 bases are TGTGCCAGCTCACCGACAGCCATCTATGGCTACACCTTC. Translated: CASSPTAIYGYTF.

J is TRBJ2-2 and V is TRBV13; D gene ambiguous. The germline V gene has CDR1 PRHDT and CDR2 FYEKMQ (reference sequence). The CDR3 covers 14 residues. Trimming cost V 0 bases and J 7 bases, with 9 bases left between them. The CDR3 sequence: CASSLGQWDGELFF. The CDR3 DNA reads as TGTGCCAGCAGCTTAGGCCAATGGGACGGGGAGCTGTTTTTT.

Many counts were recorded for this clone. V usage is TRBV7-8 and J usage is TRBJ2-1, with 7 bases matching TRBD2. This CDR3 contains 15 residues. Germline trimming cut 3 bases from V and 0 bases from J; bases unmatched to any gene: 2. From germline, CDR1 is SGHVS and CDR2 FQNEAQ. CDR3 in amino acids: CASSLGGGSYNEQFF. In DNA, the CDR3 is TGTGCCAGCAGCTTGGGCGGGGGCTCCTACAATGAGCAGTTCTTC.

The rearrangement uses TRBV7-8 and TRBJ2-4; 9 bases align to TRBD2. The CDR3 has 18 residues. The trim removed 0 bases at V and 0 bases at J, leaving 6 bases unmatched. Germline assignment: CDR1 SGHVS and CDR2 FQNEAQ. DNA for the CDR3: TGTGCCAGCAGCTTAGCGGGGGTGACTAGCGGAGCCAAAAACATTCAGTACTTC. This translates into CASSLAGVTSGAKNIQYF.

The V gene is TRBV4-1, the J gene TRBJ1-6; possibly TRBD1 for D (5 bases). This CDR3 has 16 amino acids. Trimming pared 6 bases from V and 2 bases from J, leaving 14 bases between. Germline CDR1 is MGHRA and CDR2 is YSYEKL. CDR3 region: CASSLEGNTYNSPLHF. CDR3 DNA sequence: TGCGCCAGCAGTCTGGAGGGGAACACCTATAATTCACCCCTCCACTTT.

The chain carries TRBV10-3 and TRBJ1-1; TRBD1 aligns across 7 bases. CDR3 length: 16 residues. The V gene end was trimmed by 3 bases and the J gene end by 1 base; junction bases not matched to a gene: 8. In germline, CDR1 is ENHRY, CDR2 SYGVKD. CDR3 region: CAISDPRQGGNTEAFF. The CDR3 nucleotides read TGTGCCATCAGTGACCCCCGACAGGGAGGGAACACTGAAGCTTTCTTT.

This clone was seen just once. V and J are TRBV10-1 and TRBJ2-3; tentatively, D is TRBD1 (5 bases). V was clipped by 2 bases and J by 0 bases, with 9 bases between them. There are 15 residues in the CDR3. CDR1 WNHNN and CDR2 SYGVQD come from the germline V gene (reference sequence). The CDR3: CASSERAGSTDTQYF. The DNA for the CDR3 is TGCGCCAGCAGTGAGAGGGCAGGGAGCACAGATACGCAGTATTTT.

This rearrangement joins TRBV20-1 to TRBJ1-4; weak D call: TRBD1 (5 bases). Germline CDR1 reads DFQATT; CDR2 reads SNEGSKA (reference sequence). V was cut by 1 base and J by 14 bases, with 11 bases left in between. The CDR3 is 11 amino acids. The DNA of the CDR3 is TGCAGTGCTAGAGGGGACCTAGGGCTGTTTTTT. Protein: CSARGDLGLFF.

This rearrangement joins TRBV5-1 to TRBJ2-2; D possibly corresponds to TRBD2 (6 bases). V shed 3 bases and J shed 6 bases, with 15 bases lying between them. The germline V gene encodes CDR1 SGHRS and CDR2 YFSETQ. The CDR3 totals 15 residues. The CDR3 loop reads CASSSRLGRPGELFF. CDR3 nucleotide sequence: TGCGCCAGCAGCTCTCGTCTTGGGAGGCCCGGGGAGCTGTTTTTT.

V and J are TRBV19 and TRBJ2-1; TRBD2 agrees at 12 bases. The CDR3 runs to 16 residues. Germline V CDR1 and CDR2: LNHDA, SQIVND (reference sequence). After removal of 8 bases from V and 0 bases from J, the junction contained 5 bases not matched to a gene. The CDR3 DNA sequence: TGTGCCAGTTCCCTGACTAGCGGGAGCTCCTACAATGAGCAGTTCTTC. It translates to CASSLTSGSSYNEQFF.

The V call is TRBV5-1, the J call TRBJ2-7; 9 bases are shared with TRBD1. This CDR3 contains 14 residues. Germline CDR1 and CDR2: SGHRS and YFSETQ. V was clipped by 5 bases and J by 0 bases; unmatched bases: 3. The CDR3 reads CASRWTGDSYEQYF. In DNA, the CDR3 is TGCGCCAGCAGATGGACAGGGGACTCCTACGAGCAGTACTTC.

The chain joins TRBV7-9 to TRBJ1-6; TRBD1 might be the D (5 bases). V was trimmed by 5 bases and J by 7 bases, leaving 12 bases between them. The CDR3 length is 14 residues. Germline CDR1 is SEHNR and CDR2 is FQNEAQ (reference sequence). The CDR3 sequence is CASSRDWKNSPLHF. The DNA for the CDR3 is TGTGCCAGCAGCCGGGACTGGAAGAATTCACCCCTCCACTTT.

This clone showed up just a few times. The rearrangement links TRBV30 to TRBJ1-1; D is unresolved. This CDR3 has 13 residues. Germline lookup yields CDR1 GTSNPN and CDR2 SVGIG (reference sequence). V was cut by 4 bases and J by 1 base, with 10 bases left in between. CDR3: CAWNPAGNTEAFF. In DNA form, the CDR3 reads TGTGCCTGGAACCCGGCGGGGAACACTGAAGCTTTCTTT.

V gene TRBV5-1 combines with J gene TRBJ2-7; tentatively, D is TRBD1 (6 bases). The CDR3 spans 11 residues. The germline gives CDR1 SGHRS, CDR2 YFSETQ. Trimming left V 4 bases short and J 6 bases short, with 8 bases between. CDR3 in DNA: TGCGCCAGCAGCGAACAGGGCGAGCAGTACTTC. This translates into CASSEQGEQYF. Filled out from reference TRBV5-1 and TRBJ2-7, the complete variable domain reads KAGVTQTPRYLIKTRGQQVTLSCSPISGHRSVSWYQQTPGQGLQFLFEYFSETQRNKGNFPGRFSGRQFSNSRSEMNVSTLELGDSALYLCASSEQGEQYFGPGTRLTVT.

CDR3 loop: CASRTDSGSKFF. The DNA for the CDR3 is TGTGCCAGTAGGACAGATAGCGGGAGTAAGTTCTTC. The V call is TRBV19, the J call TRBJ2-1; TRBD2 agrees at 9 bases. CDR3 length: 12 residues. Germline CDR1 is LNHDA and CDR2 is SQIVND (reference sequence). Trimming at V came to 6 bases and at J to 14 bases, leaving 8 bases not matched to a gene.

Ten or more counts support this clone. J is TRBJ1-2 and V is TRBV9, with TRBD1 identical over 7 bases. The CDR3 spans 15 residues. Unmatched junction bases numbered 8, after V lost 0 bases and J lost 6 bases. Germline V gene lookup returns CDR1 SGDLS and CDR2 YYNGEE. CDR3 DNA sequence: TGTGCCAGCAGCGTAGAAGGCAGGGGGACCGATGGCTACACCTTC. Translating gives CASSVEGRGTDGYTF.

With respect to this clone: Its ends do not fully match the called genes, so a read error is possible. This chain joins TRBV11-2 and TRBJ1-2; 12 nucleotides line up with TRBD1. The CDR3 sequence is 14 residues long. Germline V CDR1 and CDR2: SGHAT, FQNNGV. The CDR3 is CASSGGGQGAASHF. CDR3 sequence (DNA): TGTGCCAGCAGCGGAGGGGGACAGGGGGCTGCTTCCCACTTC.

The chain has TRBV9 and TRBJ2-5, with 7 bases identical to TRBD2. Looked up from germline, CDR1 is SGDLS and CDR2 is YYNGEE. The ends lost 0 bases at V and 0 bases at J; junction bases unmatched: 2. The CDR3 extends over 15 amino acids. CDR3 nucleotide sequence: TGTGCCAGCAGCGTAGGTCTAGCGGACCAAGAGACCCAGTACTTC. This sequence encodes CASSVGLADQETQYF. The whole variable domain, remainder taken from reference TRBV9 and TRBJ2-5, is DSGVTQTPKHLITATGQRVTLRCSPRSGDLSVYWYQQSLDQGLQFLIQYYNGEERAKGNILERFSAQQFPDLHSELNLSSLELGDSALYFCASSVGLADQETQYFGPGTRLLVL.

The V call is TRBV19, the J call TRBJ2-2, with no clear D. Germline V gene sequence: CDR1 LNHDA, CDR2 SQIVND (reference sequence). Trimming cost V 5 bases and J 1 base, with 5 bases left between them. This CDR3 is 13 amino acids long. CDR3 nucleotides: TGTGCCAGTAGTTGGGGGAACACCGGGGAGCTGTTTTTT. Translation gives CASSWGNTGELFF.